This T cell receptor (beta chain) comes out of a study of T-cell memory formation after mild COVID-19. Study as a whole: Largely, TCR clusters stayed within a single donor.

This clonotype was detected ten times or more. Its antigen is unknown. Trimming left V 4 bases short and J 3 bases short, with 18 bases between. The CDR3 has 16 amino acids. CDR1 and CDR2 (germline): MDHEN, SYDVKM. Libraries for TCRalpha and TCRbeta carried sample barcodes and unique molecular identifiers via 5'RACE. TCRdb reprocessed the 5' RACE reads with MiXCR, giving one entry per CDR3 protein. The table records about 400,000 distinct CDR3 sequences, roughly 15% of them present only once. Study observations and caveats: Later expanders leaned CD4+, whereas day 15 to 85 contracting clones were balanced CD4/CD8. The appearance of some responding clones in pre-infection memory suggested that cross-reactive memory joined.

Sequencing input: PBMCs or a T cell subset sorted from them (not recorded which). The V call is TRBV28, the J call TRBJ1-2; a weak D match, TRBD1 (6 bases). The receptor was isolated from a man aged 18 to 30 who had mild COVID-19 (a few samples of this study predate the infection). Cell type and time point are not known. The CDR3 loop reads CASSSLTGGADYGYTF. Written as DNA, the CDR3 is TGTGCCAGCAGTTCCTTAACGGGGGGGGCGGACTATGGCTACACCTTC.